A single T cell receptor (beta chain) is shown here with its context. Antigen unknown. This could be a read error, since a much larger clone is one nucleotide away. No conserved phenylalanine or tryptophan is present at the end of the CDR3, so a read error is the likely explanation. Each CDR3 protein is one row after TCRdb ran MiXCR on the reads. The table records about 740,000 distinct CDR3 sequences, about 40% of them present only once. This record belongs to a study of T cell repertoires in cytomegalovirus infection. Study-wide context: It was the public TCR beta signatures that indicated both CMV infection and matching HLA type. Whole-study findings and limits: Individuals carrying CMV plus the relevant HLA were identified by cumulative frequency of public TCR beta families. HLA-C-restricted CMV clonotypes gave the most frequent clonotype in two of eight donors.

Input material: PBMCs. This clonotype was sampled from a human donor in good health (CMV status not recorded). Some clones in this sample may be carry-over from other donors' samples.

The CDR3 loop reads CASTQTGQPQHL. The CDR3 DNA is TGTGCCAGCACTCAGACAGGCCAGCCCCAGCATTTG. The V call is TRBV7-2, the J call TRBJ1-5, with D perhaps matching TRBD1 (6 bases). The CDR3 contains 12 residues. Germline V gene data show CDR1 as SGHTA and CDR2 as FQGNSA. V was cut by 7 bases and J by 7 bases, with 11 bases left in between.